The T cell receptor (beta chain) described here comes from a study of Graves' ophthalmopathy and Graves' hyperthyroidism. Study at large: Before any treatment was given, at initial diagnosis, peripheral blood was collected.

Where ophthalmopathy was present, donors had moderate-to-severe activity, CAS ≥3, NOSPECS ≥4 and duration under 3 months. Investigators amplified TCR beta CDR3 regions from RNA transcripts. First-round RT-PCR with HTBI primers preceded a second-round multiplex PCR. TCRdb reprocessed the multiplex PCR reads with MiXCR, giving one entry per CDR3 protein. The sample carries 230,000 or so distinct CDR3 sequences, about 46% recorded once. The CDR3 totals 14 residues. CDR1 and CDR2 (germline): SGHRS, YFSETQ. Trimming pared 0 bases from V and 8 bases from J, leaving 12 bases between. This TCR was recovered from an adult man with Graves' ophthalmopathy. The V call is TRBV5-1, the J call TRBJ2-1; D is possibly TRBD1 or TRBD2 (6 bases each). Specimen: peripheral blood. Written as DNA, the CDR3 is TGCGCCAGCAGCTTGGAAGGTAGGGGGGATGAGCAGTTCTTC. As protein: CASSLEGRGDEQFF.